The source of this T cell receptor (beta chain) is a study of T cell repertoires in cytomegalovirus infection. Study-wide results and limits: Across the ex vivo response, the dominant clonotypes were HLA-C-restricted CMV-specific TCR beta clonotypes.

The sample holds many counts of this clonotype. No antigen is known for it. TCRdb analysed the reads with MiXCR anew, one entry per CDR3 protein. Of about 150,000 distinct CDR3 sequences listed, roughly a quarter are singletons. The germline CDR1 and CDR2 sequences are MDHEN and SYDVKM. V was trimmed by 2 bases and J by 0 bases, leaving 8 bases between them. CDR3 length: 15 amino acids. The source of this sequence is a human donor in good health (CMV status not recorded). Some clones in this sample may be carry-over from other donors' samples. The sample was PBMCs. The chain couples TRBV28 to TRBJ2-4; D gene ambiguous. The chain's CDR3 is CASSLPHLAKNIQYF. CDR3 coding DNA: TGTGCCAGCAGTTTACCCCACCTAGCCAAAAACATTCAGTACTTC.